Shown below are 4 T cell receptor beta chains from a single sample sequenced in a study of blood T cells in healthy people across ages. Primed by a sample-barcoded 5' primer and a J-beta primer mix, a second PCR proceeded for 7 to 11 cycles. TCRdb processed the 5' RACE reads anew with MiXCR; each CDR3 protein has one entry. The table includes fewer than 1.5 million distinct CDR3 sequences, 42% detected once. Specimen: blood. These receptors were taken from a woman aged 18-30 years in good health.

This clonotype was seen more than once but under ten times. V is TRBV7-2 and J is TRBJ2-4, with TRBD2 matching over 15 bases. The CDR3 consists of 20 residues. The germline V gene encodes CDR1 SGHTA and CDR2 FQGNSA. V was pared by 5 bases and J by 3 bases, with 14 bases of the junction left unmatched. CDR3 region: CASSSYTGLAGGTGKNIQYF. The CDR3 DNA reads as TGTGCCAGCAGCAGTTATACGGGACTAGCGGGAGGTACGGGCAAAAACATTCAGTACTTC.

The CDR3 spells CASSARLGGLQRQFF. DNA of the CDR3: TGTGCCAGCAGCGCCCGACTTGGGGGATTACAGCGGCAGTTCTTC. The rearrangement joins TRBV7-3 to TRBJ2-1; D tentatively reads TRBD1 or TRBD2 (5 bases each). The CDR3 spans 15 residues. Germline CDR1 SGHTA, CDR2 FQGTGA. V dropped 5 bases and J dropped 12 bases, with 23 bases sitting between them.

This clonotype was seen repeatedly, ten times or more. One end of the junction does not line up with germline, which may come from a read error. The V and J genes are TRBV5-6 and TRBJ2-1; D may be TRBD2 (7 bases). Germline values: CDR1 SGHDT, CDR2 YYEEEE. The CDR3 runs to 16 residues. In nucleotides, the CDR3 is TGCGCCAGCAGCTTGGCCGGGGGGCTTACCTACAATGAGCAGTTCTTC. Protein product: CASSLAGGLTYNEQFF.

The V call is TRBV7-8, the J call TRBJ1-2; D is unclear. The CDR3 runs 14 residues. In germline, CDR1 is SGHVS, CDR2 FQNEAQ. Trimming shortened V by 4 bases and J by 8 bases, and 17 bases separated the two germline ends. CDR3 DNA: TGTGCCAGCAGCTCGGACCCTAGCGTGGGGGGCTACACCTTC. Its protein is CASSSDPSVGGYTF.